Listed here are 11 T cell receptor beta chains from one sample, sequenced in a study of T cell responses to AZD1222 COVID-19 vaccine. Repertoires were generated with immunoSEQ multiplex PCR, while TCRdb's copy carries only in-frame clones and drops some. The data contain 130,000 to 150,000 clones, approximately 88% of them singletons. Sequenced here: peripheral blood, sampled on day 0 of AZD1222 vaccination. The receptor source for this set is an adult in good health.

The gene calls are TRBV18 and TRBJ1-1, with unresolved D. V lost 3 bases and J lost 2, with 19 bases in between. Germline V gene lookup returns CDR1 KGHSH and CDR2 LQKENI. The CDR3 is made up of 17 amino acids. The CDR3 nucleotides read TGTGCCAGCTCACCGAGATTGGCAGCCACCTCAAACACTGAAGCTTTCTTT. Protein: CASSPRLAATSNTEAFF.

This chain connects TRBV18 to TRBJ1-2; 12 nucleotides match TRBD1. This CDR3 contains 15 residues. J gave up 2 bases and V 3 bases, and 1 base lay outside the gene matches. Germline assignment: CDR1 KGHSH and CDR2 LQKENI. The CDR3 DNA follows: TGTGCCAGCTCACCGGGACAGGGGGCAAACTATGGCTACACCTTC. The encoded protein is CASSPGQGANYGYTF. The variable domain in full, completed from reference TRBV18 and TRBJ1-2, reads NAGVMQNPRHLVRRRGQEARLRCSPMKGHSHVYWYRQLPEEGLKFMVYLQKENIIDESGMPKERFSAEFPKEGPSILRIQQVVRGDSAAYFCASSPGQGANYGYTFGSGTRLTVV.

J is TRBJ1-2 and V is TRBV19, with a tentative D call TRBD1 (6 bases). With 5 bases removed from V and 4 bases from J, the gap between germline ends came to 20 bases. The CDR3 has 16 residues. Germline V CDR1 and CDR2: LNHDA, SQIVND (reference sequence). DNA of the CDR3: TGTGCCAGTAGTCCCCCCTTGGGCGGAGGGGGCTATGGCTACACCTTC. This encodes CASSPPLGGGGYGYTF.

V is TRBV3-1 (or the pseudogene TRBV3-2) and J is TRBJ1-1; TRBD1 matches 7 bases. This CDR3 region has 15 residues. CDR1 is LGHDT, CDR2 YNNKEL, per germline (reference sequence). J gave up 6 bases and V 1 base, and 8 bases lay outside the gene matches. The CDR3 DNA is TGTGCCAGCAGCCAAGTAGAGAGGGGGCGGCCTGAAGCTTTCTTT. Protein product: CASSQVERGRPEAFF.

This chain links TRBV4-1 with TRBJ2-5; a possible D gene is TRBD1 (7 bases). The CDR3 spans 14 residues. Per the germline V gene, CDR1 is MGHRA and CDR2 is YSYEKL. Between the trimmed V and J ends, which lost 5 bases and 5 bases, there was a span of 15 bases. The CDR3 loop reads CASSTSTGRETQYF. The CDR3 region has the DNA TGCGCCAGCAGCACCTCGACAGGGAGGGAGACCCAGTACTTC.

This CDR3 is CATGSITDTQYF. CDR3 sequence (DNA): TGTGCCACCGGGTCCATCACAGATACGCAGTATTTT. This sequence joins TRBV24-1 and TRBJ2-3; no definite D call. Per germline, CDR1 KGHDR and CDR2 SFDVKD. The V gene lost 9 bases and the J gene lost 2 bases, with 8 bases spanning the gap. The CDR3 extends over 12 amino acids.

The CDR3, as DNA: TGTGCCAGCAGCGCTGGGCGGCCAGATTTCCGTGGGAACTATGGCTACACCTTC. Translation gives CASSAGRPDFRGNYGYTF. The chain joins TRBV7-9 to TRBJ1-2; D gene ambiguous. Germline V gene sequence: CDR1 SEHNR, CDR2 FQNEAQ (reference sequence). This CDR3 contains 18 residues. V lost 5 bases to trimming and J lost 2 bases, with 24 bases between them.

This clone was found once. The chain joins TRBV19 to TRBJ2-5; TRBD1 matches at 10 bases. V lost 4 bases to trimming and J lost 5 bases; unmatched junction nucleotides: 7. Per the germline V gene, CDR1 is LNHDA and CDR2 is SQIVND (reference sequence). This CDR3 has 15 amino acids. The CDR3 coding sequence is TGTGCCAGTAGTACCCGGGACAGGGGAGGGGAGACCCAGTACTTC. Translation: CASSTRDRGGETQYF.

The chain joins TRBV9 to TRBJ1-3, with unresolved D. Germline V gives CDR1 SGDLS, CDR2 YYNGEE. Deletions cut 4 bases from V and 2 bases from J, with 10 bases between. CDR3 length: 14 residues. CDR3 residues: CASSPRGAGNTIYF. CDR3 DNA: TGTGCCAGCAGCCCCCGCGGGGCTGGAAACACCATATATTTT. Supplemented by reference TRBV9 and TRBJ1-3, the full variable domain reads DSGVTQTPKHLITATGQRVTLRCSPRSGDLSVYWYQQSLDQGLQFLIQYYNGEERAKGNILERFSAQQFPDLHSELNLSSLELGDSALYFCASSPRGAGNTIYFGEGSWLTVV.

The V call is TRBV3-1 (or the pseudogene TRBV3-2), the J call TRBJ1-2; D gene unclear. V lost 0 bases to trimming and J lost 2 bases, with 4 bases between them. Germline assignment: CDR1 LGHDT and CDR2 YNNKEL (reference sequence). The CDR3 contains 13 residues. The CDR3 is CASSQDGNYGYTF. The CDR3 DNA sequence: TGTGCCAGCAGCCAAGACGGGAACTATGGCTACACCTTC.

V and J are TRBV6-5 and TRBJ2-2; 13 bases fit TRBD2. The CDR3 sequence is 15 residues long. V shed 6 bases and J 13 bases; nucleotides not matched to a gene: 11. Germline loops: CDR1 MNHEY, CDR2 SVGAGI. This CDR3 reads CASSKATSGGGRLFF. The CDR3 DNA reads TGTGCCAGCAGCAAAGCCACTAGCGGGGGGGGTAGGCTGTTTTTT.